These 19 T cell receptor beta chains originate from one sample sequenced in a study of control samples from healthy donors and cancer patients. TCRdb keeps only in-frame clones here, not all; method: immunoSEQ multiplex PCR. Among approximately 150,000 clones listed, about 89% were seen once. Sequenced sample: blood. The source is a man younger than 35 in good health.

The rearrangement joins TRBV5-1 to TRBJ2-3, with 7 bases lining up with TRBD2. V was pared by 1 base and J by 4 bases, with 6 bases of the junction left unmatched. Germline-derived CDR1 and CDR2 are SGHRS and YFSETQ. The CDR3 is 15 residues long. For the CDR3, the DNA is TGCGCCAGCAGCTTGCGTGGTCGGGGGGCAGATACGCAGTATTTT. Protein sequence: CASSLRGRGADTQYF.

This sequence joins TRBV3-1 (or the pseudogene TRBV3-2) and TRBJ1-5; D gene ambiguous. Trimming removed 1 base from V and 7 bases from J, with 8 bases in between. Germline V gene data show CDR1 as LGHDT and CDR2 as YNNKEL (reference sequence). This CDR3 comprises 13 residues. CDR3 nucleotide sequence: TGTGCCAGCAGCCAAGTTCTCGGGCAGCCCCAGCATTTT. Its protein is CASSQVLGQPQHF.

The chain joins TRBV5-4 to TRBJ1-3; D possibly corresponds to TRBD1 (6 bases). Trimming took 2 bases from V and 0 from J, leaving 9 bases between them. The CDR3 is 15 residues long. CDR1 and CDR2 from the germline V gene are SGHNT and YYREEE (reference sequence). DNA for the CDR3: TGTGCCAGCAGCTTCTCAGGGGCCTCTGGAAACACCATATATTTT. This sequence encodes CASSFSGASGNTIYF.

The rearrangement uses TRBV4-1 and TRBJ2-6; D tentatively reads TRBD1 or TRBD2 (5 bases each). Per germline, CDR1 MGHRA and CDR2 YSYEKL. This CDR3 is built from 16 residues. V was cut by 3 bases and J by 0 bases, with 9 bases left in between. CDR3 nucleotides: TGCGCCAGCAGCCAGAGGGGCGTCTCTGGGGCCAACGTCCTGACTTTC. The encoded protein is CASSQRGVSGANVLTF.

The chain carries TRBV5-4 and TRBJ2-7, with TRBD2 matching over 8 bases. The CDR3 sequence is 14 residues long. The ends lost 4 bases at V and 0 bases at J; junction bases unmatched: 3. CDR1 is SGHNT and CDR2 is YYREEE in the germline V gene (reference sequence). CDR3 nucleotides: TGTGCCAGCAGCGCGGGGGGTCGCTCCTACGAGCAGTACTTC. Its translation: CASSAGGRSYEQYF.

The CDR3 DNA is TGTGCCAGCAGCTTAGTAGGTAGCTCTGGGGCCAACGTCCTGACTTTC. Its translation: CASSLVGSSGANVLTF. The rearrangement links TRBV7-3 to TRBJ2-6; D gene uncertain. The ends were cut back, 2 bases at V and 0 bases at J, with 8 bases in the middle. CDR3 length: 16 amino acids. Germline V CDR1 and CDR2: SGHTA, FQGTGA.

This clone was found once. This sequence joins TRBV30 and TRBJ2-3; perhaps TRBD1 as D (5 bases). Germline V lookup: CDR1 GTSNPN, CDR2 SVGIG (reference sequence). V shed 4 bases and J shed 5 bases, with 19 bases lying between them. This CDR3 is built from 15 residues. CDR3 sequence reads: CAWTALPAGIDTQYF. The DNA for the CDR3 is TGTGCCTGGACCGCCTTACCGGCAGGGATAGATACGCAGTATTTT.

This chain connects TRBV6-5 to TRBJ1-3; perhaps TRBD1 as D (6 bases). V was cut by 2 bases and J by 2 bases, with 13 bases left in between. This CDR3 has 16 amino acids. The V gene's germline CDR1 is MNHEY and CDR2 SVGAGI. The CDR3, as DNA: TGTGCCAGCAGTTACGATCCTCCAGGGGCTGGAAACACCATATATTTT. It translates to CASSYDPPGAGNTIYF.

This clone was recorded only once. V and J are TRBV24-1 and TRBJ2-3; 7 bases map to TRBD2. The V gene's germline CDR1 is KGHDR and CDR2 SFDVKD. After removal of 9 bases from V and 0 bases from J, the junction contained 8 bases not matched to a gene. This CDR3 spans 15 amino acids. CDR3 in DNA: TGTGCCACCGCCTCTGGCGGGGGAAGCACAGATACGCAGTATTTT. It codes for CATASGGGSTDTQYF.

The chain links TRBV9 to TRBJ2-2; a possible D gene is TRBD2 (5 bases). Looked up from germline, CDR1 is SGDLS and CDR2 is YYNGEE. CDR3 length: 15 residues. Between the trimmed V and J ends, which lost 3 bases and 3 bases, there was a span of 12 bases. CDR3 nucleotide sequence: TGTGCCAGCAGCGCGGGAAGCGAGGACACCGGGGAGCTGTTTTTT. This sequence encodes CASSAGSEDTGELFF.

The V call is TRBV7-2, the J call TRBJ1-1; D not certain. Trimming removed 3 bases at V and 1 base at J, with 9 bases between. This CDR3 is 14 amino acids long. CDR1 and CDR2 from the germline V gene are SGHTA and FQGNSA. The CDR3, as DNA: TGTGCCAGCAGCTTTCATTCGGCGAACACTGAAGCTTTCTTT. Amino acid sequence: CASSFHSANTEAFF.

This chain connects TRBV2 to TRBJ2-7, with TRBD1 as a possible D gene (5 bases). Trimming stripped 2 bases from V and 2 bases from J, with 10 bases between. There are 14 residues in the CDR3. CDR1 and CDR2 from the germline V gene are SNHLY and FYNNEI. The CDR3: CASSEYPGTYEQYF. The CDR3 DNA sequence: TGTGCCAGCAGTGAATACCCAGGGACCTACGAGCAGTACTTC. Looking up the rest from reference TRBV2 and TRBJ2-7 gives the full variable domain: EPEVTQTPSHQVTQMGQEVILRCVPISNHLYFYWYRQILGQKVEFLVSFYNNEISEKSEIFDDQFSVERPDGSNFTLKIRSTKLEDSAMYFCASSEYPGTYEQYFGPGTRLTVT.

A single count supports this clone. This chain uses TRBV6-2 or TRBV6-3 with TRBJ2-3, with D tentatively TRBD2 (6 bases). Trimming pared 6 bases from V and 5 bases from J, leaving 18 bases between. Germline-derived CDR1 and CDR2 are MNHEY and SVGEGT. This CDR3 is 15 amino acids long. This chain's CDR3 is CASSLLRGNLDTQYF. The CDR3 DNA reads TGTGCCAGCAGCCTTCTTCGGGGGAATTTAGATACGCAGTATTTT.

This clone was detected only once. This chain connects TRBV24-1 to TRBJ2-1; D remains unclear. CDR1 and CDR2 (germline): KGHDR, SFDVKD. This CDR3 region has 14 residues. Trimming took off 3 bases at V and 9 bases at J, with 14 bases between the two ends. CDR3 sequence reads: CATSDPLGGGEQFF. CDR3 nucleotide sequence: TGTGCCACCAGTGATCCTCTGGGTGGCGGTGAGCAGTTCTTC.

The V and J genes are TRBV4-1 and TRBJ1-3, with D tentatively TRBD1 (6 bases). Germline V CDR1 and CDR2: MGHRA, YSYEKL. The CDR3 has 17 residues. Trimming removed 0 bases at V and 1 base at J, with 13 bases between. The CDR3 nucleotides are TGCGCCAGCAGCCAAGAACCTGGAAGGGGGTCTGGAAACACCATATATTTT. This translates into CASSQEPGRGSGNTIYF.

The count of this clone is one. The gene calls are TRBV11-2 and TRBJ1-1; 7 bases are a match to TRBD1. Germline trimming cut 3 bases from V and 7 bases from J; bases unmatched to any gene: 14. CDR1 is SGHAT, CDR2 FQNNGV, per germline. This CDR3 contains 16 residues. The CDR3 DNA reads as TGTGCCAGCAGCTTCCCGCAGACAGGGACCTTCTATGAAGCTTTCTTT. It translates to CASSFPQTGTFYEAFF.

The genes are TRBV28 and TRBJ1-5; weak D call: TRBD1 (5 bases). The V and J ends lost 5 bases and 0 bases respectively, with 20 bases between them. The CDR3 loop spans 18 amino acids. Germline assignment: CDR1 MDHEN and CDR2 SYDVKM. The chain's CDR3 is CASSNRGGTAYSNQPQHF. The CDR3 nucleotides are TGTGCCAGCAGTAACCGGGGTGGGACGGCTTATAGCAATCAGCCCCAGCATTTT.

The chain's CDR3 is CASRPTQGPLNIQYF. Here the CDR3 DNA reads TGTGCCAGTAGACCGACACAGGGACCGTTAAACATTCAGTACTTC. The J gene is TRBJ2-4, the V gene TRBV19; possibly TRBD1 for D (6 bases). Germline CDR1 and CDR2: LNHDA and SQIVND (reference sequence). V was pared by 6 bases and J by 6 bases, with 18 bases between. The CDR3 covers 15 residues.

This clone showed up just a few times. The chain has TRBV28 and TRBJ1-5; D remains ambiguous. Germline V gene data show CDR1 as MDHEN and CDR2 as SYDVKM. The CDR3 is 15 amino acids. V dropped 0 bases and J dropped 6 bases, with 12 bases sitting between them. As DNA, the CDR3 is TGTGCCAGCAGTTTATGGGCCGGCGAGGGTCAGCCCCAGCATTTT. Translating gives CASSLWAGEGQPQHF.